This TCR beta chain stems from a study of immune heterogeneity within non-small cell lung tumors. Study background: Among the tumors, several were squamous cell carcinomas, about nine were non-squamous carcinomas and 1 was not otherwise specified. Study observations and caveats: Between individual patients, the high-frequency T-cell receptor beta clonotypes largely differed.

A first 10-cycle multiplex round used 32 V-gene and 13 J-gene primers on TCR beta CDR3. In TCRdb, the multiplex PCR reads were re-called with MiXCR into one record per CDR3 protein. This table holds about 4,900 distinct CDR3 sequences, roughly 20% found once. By sample fraction, this clonotype is medium-sized. Its cognate antigen is unknown. Genomic DNA extracted from bulk tumor tissue served as template. A total of roughly 600 ng was used per sample. Several biopsies were collected from each primary tumor during surgery. They were spaced as far apart as possible within the tumor mass. Their non-small cell lung cancer was newly diagnosed and untreated, and the patients underwent curative surgery. The ends were cut back, 1 base at V and 8 bases at J, with 11 bases in the middle. The CDR3 is 13 amino acids. The germline V gene has CDR1 MDHEN and CDR2 SYDVKM.

The J gene is TRBJ1-2, the V gene TRBV28; no clear D gene. Sequencing input: lung tumor tissue. This TCR was recovered from a man in his fifties or sixties with non-small cell lung cancer. CDR3 sequence: CASSLLVGPGYTF. The CDR3 DNA reads as TGTGCCAGCAGTTTATTGGTCGGCCCGGGCTACACCTTC.